A single sample gave rise to the 5 T cell receptor beta chains below, sequenced in a study of cytomegalovirus exposure and HLA in healthy donors. PCR used 60 Vbeta primers and 13 Jbeta primers. Sequenced by immunoSEQ multiplex PCR; TCRdb stores in-frame clones only, minus some. The table shows some 170,000 clones, with about 69% occurring only once. Sequencing was carried out using PBMCs. Source of these receptors: a male donor in good health and CMV-seronegative.

V usage is TRBV7-2 and J usage is TRBJ2-1; possibly TRBD1 for D (7 bases). The germline V gene encodes CDR1 SGHTA and CDR2 FQGNSA. This CDR3 comprises 15 residues. V shed 3 bases and J shed 3 bases, with 12 bases lying between them. This CDR3 reads CASSFGQGGYNEQFF. In nucleotides, the CDR3 is TGTGCCAGCAGCTTCGGTCAGGGGGGCTACAATGAGCAGTTCTTC.

This chain links TRBV30 with TRBJ2-2, with D perhaps TRBD2 (5 bases). V was shortened by 2 bases and J by 6 bases, with 13 bases between the two germline ends. This CDR3 is built from 14 residues. Germline CDR1 is GTSNPN and CDR2 is SVGIG (reference sequence). CDR3 sequence (DNA): TGTGCCTGGAGTTTCGGGAATTACGCCGGGGAGCTGTTTTTT. Residues: CAWSFGNYAGELFF.

The chain joins TRBV6-5 to TRBJ2-6; D call uncertain. CDR3 length equals 13 residues. Deletions cut 7 bases from V and 0 bases from J, with 4 bases between. Germline assignment: CDR1 MNHEY and CDR2 SVGAGI. The CDR3 region has the DNA TGTGCCAGCACCGTCTCTGGGGCCAACGTCCTGACTTTC. It translates to CASTVSGANVLTF.

A few counts support this clone. A junction boundary mismatches the germline segment, possibly from a read error. Other DNA sequences in the sample encode the same CDR3. The genes are TRBV19 and TRBJ1-5; possible D gene TRBD1, 5 bases. This CDR3 is 15 amino acids long. Germline V gene lookup returns CDR1 LNHDA and CDR2 SQIVND (reference sequence). The CDR3 DNA reads TGTGCCAGCAGTATAGCAGGGCGAAGCAATCAGCCCCAGCATTTT. Translation: CASSIAGRSNQPQHF.

CDR3 in amino acids: CASSPKYAHPYEQYF. In nucleotides, the CDR3 is TGTGCCAGCAGCCCGAAATATGCACACCCCTACGAGCAGTACTTC. The chain carries TRBV7-3 and TRBJ2-7; no definite D call. Germline loops: CDR1 SGHTA, CDR2 FQGTGA. CDR3 length equals 15 residues. Trimming pared 5 bases from V and 2 bases from J, leaving 16 bases between.